The present T cell receptor (beta chain) was sequenced within a study of neurological immune-mediated disorders. There are 15 residues in the CDR3. The junction had 7 bases not matched to a gene; V was cut back by 5 bases and J by 6 bases. A 10-nucleotide random UMI tagged transcripts in template-switch 5'RACE cDNA synthesis. One entry per CDR3 protein results from TCRdb running MiXCR on the 5' RACE reads. The sample shows roughly 100,000 distinct CDR3 sequences, 3.5% of them seen only once. From 2 million PBMCs stored at -80 C, the unsorted libraries were generated. Study-wide results and caveats: Across subjects, no CDR3 amino acid sequence appeared in expanded clones of more than one subject, a finding that suggested private repertoires in all groups. The multiple sclerosis repertoire cluster had no association with any clinical or MRI feature.

This clonotype was recorded many times. The antigen is not known. The receptor comes from a woman in her late teens or twenties with multiple sclerosis. Sequencing was done on a sample of PBMCs. This chain joins TRBV12-3 or TRBV12-4 and TRBJ1-5, with TRBD1 identical over 10 bases. The CDR3 sequence is CASSTRQGALQPQHF. The CDR3 DNA reads TGTGCCAGCAGTACCCGACAGGGGGCCCTTCAGCCCCAGCATTTT.